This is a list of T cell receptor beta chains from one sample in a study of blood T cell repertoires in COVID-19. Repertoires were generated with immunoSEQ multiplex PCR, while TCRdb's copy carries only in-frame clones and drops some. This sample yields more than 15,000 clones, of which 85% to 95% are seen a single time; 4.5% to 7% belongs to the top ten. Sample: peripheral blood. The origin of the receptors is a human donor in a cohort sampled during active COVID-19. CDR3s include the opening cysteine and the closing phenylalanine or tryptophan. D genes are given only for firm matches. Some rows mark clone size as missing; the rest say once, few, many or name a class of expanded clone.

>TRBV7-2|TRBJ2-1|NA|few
TGTGCCAGCAGCTCCCAGGGCCATGAGCAGTTCTTC
CASSSQGHEQFF
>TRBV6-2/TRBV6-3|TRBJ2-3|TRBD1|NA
TGTGCCAGCAGTCTCCGGACAGGGGAACCAGATACGCAGTATTTT
CASSLRTGEPDTQYF
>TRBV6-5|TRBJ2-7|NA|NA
TGTGCCAGCAGTTACTCGAGGGGGAACGGCGAGCAGTACTTC
CASSYSRGNGEQYF
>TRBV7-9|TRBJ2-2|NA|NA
TGTGCCAGCAGCCCCGTTCTTCCCGGGGAGCTGTTTTTT
CASSPVLPGELFF
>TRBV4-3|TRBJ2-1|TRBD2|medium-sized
TGCGCCAGCAGCCAAAATAGCGGGATCAATGAGCAGTTCTTC
CASSQNSGINEQFF
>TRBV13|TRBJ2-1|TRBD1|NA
TGTGCCAGCAGCTTAGGGGGACAGGGTAGAGACAATGAGCAGTTCTTC
CASSLGGQGRDNEQFF
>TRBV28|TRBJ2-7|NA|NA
TGTGCCAGCAGAACGGGACATTCCTCCTACGAGCAGTACTTC
CASRTGHSSYEQYF
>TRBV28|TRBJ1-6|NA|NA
TGTGCCAGCAGCCTATCACAGGGCAATAATTCACCCCTCCACTTT
CASSLSQGNNSPLHF
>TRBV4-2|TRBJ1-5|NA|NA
TGTGCCAGCAGCCAAGATCGGGAGGGCTATCAGCCCCAGCATTTT
CASSQDREGYQPQHF
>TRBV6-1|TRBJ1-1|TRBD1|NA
TGTGCCAGCAGTGAATGGCAGGGGGGCACTGAAGCTTTCTTT
CASSEWQGGTEAFF
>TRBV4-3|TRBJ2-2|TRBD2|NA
TGCGCCAGCAGCCAAGGGCCCGTAAGCGGACTAGCGGGAGACGGGAACACCGGGGAGCTGTTTTTT
CASSQGPVSGLAGDGNTGELFF
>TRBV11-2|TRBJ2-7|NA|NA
TGTGCCAGCAGCTTACGGACCAGGGACTACGAGCAGTACTTC
CASSLRTRDYEQYF
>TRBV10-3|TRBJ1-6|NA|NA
TGTGCCATCAGTGAGTCCGGGTTAAATTCACCCCTCCACTTT
CAISESGLNSPLHF
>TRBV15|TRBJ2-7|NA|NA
TGTGCCACCAGCGTGCAGGCAGGGGACCCCTTCTCCTACGAGCAGTACTTC
CATSVQAGDPFSYEQYF
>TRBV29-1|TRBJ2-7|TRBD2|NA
TGCAGCGTTGAGGATGGGGGGGGCTACGAGCAGTACTTC
CSVEDGGGYEQYF
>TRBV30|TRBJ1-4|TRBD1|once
TGTGCCTGGAGTGCCGGGACAGCAAATGAAAAACTGTTTTTT
CAWSAGTANEKLFF
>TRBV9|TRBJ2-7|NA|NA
TGTGCCAGCAGCCCAGACACGGGACTCTACGAGCAGTACTTC
CASSPDTGLYEQYF
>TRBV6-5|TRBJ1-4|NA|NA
TGTGCCAGCAGTAACAGGGCGAATGAAAAACTGTTTTTT
CASSNRANEKLFF
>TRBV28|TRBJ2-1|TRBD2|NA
TGTGCCAGCAGTTTATACATTGACTCGGCGGGAGCGTTCAATGAGCAGTTCTTC
CASSLYIDSAGAFNEQFF
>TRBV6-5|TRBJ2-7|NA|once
TGTGCCAGCAGTTACGGCGGCGGCCAAGGAGAGCAGTACTTC
CASSYGGGQGEQYF
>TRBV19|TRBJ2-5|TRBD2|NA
TGTGCCAGTAGTAGGAGCGAGCGGGGGGGGGCCGGAGAGACCCAGTACTTC
CASSRSERGGAGETQYF
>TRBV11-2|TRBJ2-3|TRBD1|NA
TGTGCCAGCAGCTTAGTGGGGTTGGGGACAGGGAGCACAGATACGCAGTATTTT
CASSLVGLGTGSTDTQYF
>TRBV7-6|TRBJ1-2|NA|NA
TGTGCCAGCAGCTTAGACTACTATGGCTACACCTTC
CASSLDYYGYTF
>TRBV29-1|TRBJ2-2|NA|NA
TGCAGCGTTAACAGGGAGAACACCGGGGAGCTGTTTTTT
CSVNRENTGELFF
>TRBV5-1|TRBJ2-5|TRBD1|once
TGCGCCAGCAGCGTATCGGACAGGGGGCATATGGAGACCCAGTACTTC
CASSVSDRGHMETQYF
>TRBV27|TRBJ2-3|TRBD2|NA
TGTGCCAGCAGTCCCGAAGCGGGGGGGCACCACGATACGCAGTATTTT
CASSPEAGGHHDTQYF